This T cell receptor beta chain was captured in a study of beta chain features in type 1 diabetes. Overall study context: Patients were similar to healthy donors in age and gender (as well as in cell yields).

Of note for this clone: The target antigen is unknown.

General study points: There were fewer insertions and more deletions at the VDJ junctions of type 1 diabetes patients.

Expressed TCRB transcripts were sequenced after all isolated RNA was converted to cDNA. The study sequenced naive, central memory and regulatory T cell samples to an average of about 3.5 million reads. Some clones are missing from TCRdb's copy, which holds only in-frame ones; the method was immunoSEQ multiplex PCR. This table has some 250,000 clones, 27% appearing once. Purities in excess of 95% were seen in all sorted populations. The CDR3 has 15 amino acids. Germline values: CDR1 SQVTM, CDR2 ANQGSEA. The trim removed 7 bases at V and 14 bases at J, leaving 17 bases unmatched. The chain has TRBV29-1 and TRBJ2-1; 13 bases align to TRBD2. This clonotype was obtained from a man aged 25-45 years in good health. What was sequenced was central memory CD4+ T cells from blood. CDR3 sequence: CSAPGRWTSGRVEFF. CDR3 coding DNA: TGCAGCGCTCCCGGACGGTGGACTAGCGGGAGAGTAGAGTTCTTC.